This T cell receptor (beta chain) was recorded in a study of STAT5B mutations in CD4+ large granular lymphocyte leukemia. General study points: Top patient clones used TRBV06 genes more often: 8/27 versus 2/35 in controls.

CDR3 length equals 13 residues. V was trimmed by 4 bases and J by 2 bases, leaving 8 bases between them. Germline V CDR1 and CDR2: PRHDT, FYEKMQ (reference sequence). On this clone: The antigen is unknown. The sample holds other DNA sequences that translate to the same CDR3.

Here immunoSEQ multiplex PCR was the method, and the copy in TCRdb shows in-frame clones only, minus some. In the table there are roughly 48,000 clones, less than 85% of which are singletons. The sample taken for sequencing was CD4+ T cells from blood buffy coats. The chain couples TRBV13 to TRBJ1-1; D gene uncertain. The TCR sequence derives from a human donor in good health. CDR3 in DNA: TGTGCCAGCAGCTCTCGGCCTAACACTGAAGCTTTCTTT. Translated, it gives CASSSRPNTEAFF.